This entry lists 8 T cell receptor beta chains sequenced from one sample in a study of T cell responses to AZD1222 COVID-19 vaccine. The table came from immunoSEQ multiplex PCR; TCRdb's copy has only in-frame clones and leaves some out. Of 100,000 to 150,000 clones in the sample, over 80% are singletons; the top ten hold about 1.1%. The specimen was peripheral blood, collected on day 0 of AZD1222 vaccination. Source of these receptors: an adult in good health.

The V and J genes are TRBV13 and TRBJ1-1; D unresolved. CDR1 and CDR2 from the germline V gene are PRHDT and FYEKMQ (reference sequence). This CDR3 has 14 residues. V lost 5 bases and J lost 1, with 11 bases in between. The CDR3 DNA reads as TGTGCCAGCAGCCGAGGGCAGCCGAACACTGAAGCTTTCTTT. It specifies CASSRGQPNTEAFF.

The chain links TRBV15 to TRBJ2-1; no clear D gene. The length of the CDR3 is 13 residues. Germline V lookup: CDR1 LNHNV, CDR2 YYDKDF (reference sequence). The ends were cut back, 4 bases at V and 1 base at J, with 5 bases in the middle. DNA of the CDR3: TGTGCCACCAGCACCGTTTCCTACAATGAGCAGTTCTTC. Its protein is CATSTVSYNEQFF.

J is TRBJ2-3 and V is TRBV24-1; D may match TRBD1 or TRBD2 (6 bases each). Looked up from germline, CDR1 is KGHDR and CDR2 is SFDVKD. V lost 4 bases and J 4 bases, leaving 11 bases between the germline ends. The CDR3 sequence is 14 residues long. The CDR3 DNA reads as TGTGCCACCAGTGAACGGGGGCGCGCAGATACGCAGTATTTT. Protein sequence: CATSERGRADTQYF.

The CDR3 nucleotides read TGTGCCAGCAGCGCCGACCTCGGGACAGCAGTTGGAAACACCATATATTTT. Amino acids: CASSADLGTAVGNTIYF. V gene TRBV9 combines with J gene TRBJ1-3, with 7 nucleotides matching TRBD1. Germline CDR1 SGDLS, CDR2 YYNGEE. There are 17 residues in the CDR3. Unmatched junction bases numbered 12, after V lost 3 bases and J lost 3 bases. The whole variable domain, filled in from reference TRBV9 and TRBJ1-3, reads DSGVTQTPKHLITATGQRVTLRCSPRSGDLSVYWYQQSLDQGLQFLIQYYNGEERAKGNILERFSAQQFPDLHSELNLSSLELGDSALYFCASSADLGTAVGNTIYFGEGSWLTVV.

This clone appeared a single time. V gene TRBV5-4 combines with J gene TRBJ2-7; a weak D match, TRBD2 (5 bases). V was clipped by 3 bases and J by 2 bases, with 12 bases between them. From germline, CDR1 is SGHNT and CDR2 YYREEE (reference sequence). There are 14 residues in the CDR3. This CDR3 reads CASSSRDSPYEQYF. The CDR3 DNA reads TGTGCCAGCAGCTCCCGGGATAGTCCCTACGAGCAGTACTTC.

CDR3 in amino acids: CSVAIIAGPAYEQYF. In DNA, the CDR3 is TGCAGCGTCGCGATTATAGCGGGCCCAGCCTACGAGCAGTACTTC. The chain couples TRBV29-1 to TRBJ2-7; 7 nucleotides align to TRBD2. The CDR3 is made up of 15 amino acids. The ends lost 6 bases at V and 2 bases at J; junction bases unmatched: 13. CDR1 is SQVTM, CDR2 ANQGSEA, per germline.

The CDR3 loop reads CASSLVQQETQYF. The CDR3 DNA reads TGTGCCAGCAGCTTGGTTCAGCAAGAGACCCAGTACTTC. The chain employs TRBV5-4 and TRBJ2-5; D unclear. Deletions cut 0 bases from V and 2 bases from J, with 5 bases between. This CDR3 contains 13 residues. Per germline, CDR1 SGHNT and CDR2 YYREEE (reference sequence). The full variable domain, its missing parts supplied by reference TRBV5-4 and TRBJ2-5, is ETGVTQSPTHLIKTRGQQVTLRCSSQSGHNTVSWYQQALGQGPQFIFQYYREEENGRGNFPPRFSGLQFPNYSSELNVNALELDDSALYLCASSLVQQETQYFGPGTRLLVL.

In regard to this clone: The junction does not match germline at one end; this may be a read error. The chain has TRBV4-1 and TRBJ2-5, with a weak D call TRBD1 (6 bases). This CDR3 spans 13 amino acids. CDR1 and CDR2 from the germline V gene are MGHRA and YSYEKL. The CDR3 coding sequence is TGCGCCAGCAGCCAAGATGGGGGCCAGGCAAGGCACTTC. This translates into CASSQDGGQARHF.